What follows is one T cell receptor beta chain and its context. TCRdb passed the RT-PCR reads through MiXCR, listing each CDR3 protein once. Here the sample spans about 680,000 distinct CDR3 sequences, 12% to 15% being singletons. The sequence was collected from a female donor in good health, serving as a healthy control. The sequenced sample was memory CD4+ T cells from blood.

The CDR3 nucleotides read TGTGCCAGCAGCTTTGACCCTGGGAATGAGCAGTTCTTC. It specifies CASSFDPGNEQFF. The rearrangement joins TRBV7-8 to TRBJ2-1; D gene unclear. Per germline, CDR1 SGHVS and CDR2 FQNEAQ. V was cut by 3 bases and J by 7 bases, with 10 bases left in between. The CDR3 totals 13 residues.